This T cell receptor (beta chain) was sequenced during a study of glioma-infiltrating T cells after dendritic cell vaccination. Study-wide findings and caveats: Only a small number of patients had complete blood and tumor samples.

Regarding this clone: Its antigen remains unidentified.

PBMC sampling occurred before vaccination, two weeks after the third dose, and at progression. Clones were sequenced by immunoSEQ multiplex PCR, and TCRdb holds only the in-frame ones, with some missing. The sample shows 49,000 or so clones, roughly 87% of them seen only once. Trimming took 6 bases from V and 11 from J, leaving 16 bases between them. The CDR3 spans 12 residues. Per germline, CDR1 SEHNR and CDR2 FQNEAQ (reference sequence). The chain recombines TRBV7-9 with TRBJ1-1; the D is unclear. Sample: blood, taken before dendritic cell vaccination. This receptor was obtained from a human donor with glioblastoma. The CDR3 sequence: CASSLGETTAFF. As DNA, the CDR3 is TGTGCCAGCAGTTTGGGCGAGACGACGGCTTTCTTT.